This TCR beta chain derives from a study of T cells in Graves' hyperthyroidism and ophthalmopathy. About the research overall: Sampling of peripheral blood happened at initial diagnosis, prior to any treatment.

Study observations and caveats: Appearing also in blood were most of the thyroid clonotypes expanded above 0.001.

Active moderate-to-severe ophthalmopathy, Clinical Activity Score at least 3, NOSPECS at least 4, under 3 months' duration. This clonotype was detected many times. Antigen specificity is unknown. Given a much more abundant clone one base away, this may be a read error. Germline V CDR1 and CDR2: MNHEY, SVGAGI. Trimming took off 2 bases at V and 2 bases at J, with 12 bases between the two ends. The CDR3 is made up of 15 amino acids. TCR beta CDR3 regions were amplified from RNA. TCR CDR3 underwent first-round RT-PCR with the HTBI primer set. TCRdb re-called the multiplex PCR reads with MiXCR, one entry per CDR3 protein. The sample comprises roughly 560,000 distinct CDR3 sequences, 14% to 15% of which are singletons, and about 4% rests with the top ten.

What was sequenced was blood. This sequence was found in a woman aged 40 to 49 with Graves' ophthalmopathy. This chain links TRBV6-5 with TRBJ1-2; D call uncertain. The CDR3 spells CASSYLPPENYGYTF. Here the CDR3 DNA reads TGTGCCAGCAGTTACCTGCCGCCCGAGAACTATGGCTACACCTTC.